These 14 T cell receptor beta chains were all obtained from the same sample, sequenced in a study of cytomegalovirus exposure and HLA in healthy donors. PCR amplification relied on 60 Vbeta primers (plus 13 Jbeta primers). The protocol was immunoSEQ multiplex PCR, while the TCRdb copy is restricted to in-frame clones and leaves out a portion. Altogether approximately 160,000 clones are present, 65% to 80% being singletons, with the ten largest covering roughly 3%. Sequencing used PBMCs. The source is a woman aged 45-60 years in good health and CMV-seropositive.

Notes on this clone: Within the sample, other DNA sequences also encode this same CDR3. V gene TRBV2 combines with J gene TRBJ1-4; D gene unclear. The V end lost 5 bases, the J end lost 5 bases, and 3 bases lay between the germline ends. Germline V gene data show CDR1 as SNHLY and CDR2 as FYNNEI. CDR3 length equals 11 residues. DNA of the CDR3: TGTGCCAGCAGTCCAAATGAAAAACTGTTTTTT. Amino acids: CASSPNEKLFF.

Comment on this clone: Other DNA sequences in this specimen translate into the identical CDR3. The rearrangement joins TRBV2 to TRBJ1-2; a weak D match, TRBD1 (5 bases). From germline, CDR1 is SNHLY and CDR2 FYNNEI. The CDR3 has 13 residues. Trimming took off 1 base at V and 4 bases at J, with 7 bases between the two ends. CDR3 loop: CASSEGRGYGYTF. CDR3 nucleotides: TGTGCCAGCAGTGAAGGGAGGGGCTATGGCTACACCTTC.

Of note for this clone: A junction end diverges from the germline sequence, so it may reflect a read error. The chain has TRBV10-3 and TRBJ2-7; no clear D gene. Germline V gene lookup returns CDR1 ENHRY and CDR2 SYGVKD. The CDR3 length is 11 residues. CDR3 nucleotides: TGTGCCATAAGTGACACCTACGAGCAGTACTTC. This translates into CAISDTYEQYF.

This chain links TRBV5-6 with TRBJ1-2, with 9 bases that match TRBD1. The CDR3 consists of 15 residues. The V segment lost 4 bases and the J segment 2 bases; nucleotides outside the gene matches: 6. The germline V gene encodes CDR1 SGHDT and CDR2 YYEEEE. The CDR3 is CASSAYGTGNYGYTF. CDR3 DNA: TGTGCCAGCAGCGCCTACGGGACAGGGAACTATGGCTACACCTTC.

The chain joins TRBV7-2 to TRBJ1-3; a possible D gene is TRBD1 (6 bases). CDR1 SGHTA and CDR2 FQGNSA come from the germline V gene. The CDR3 is 13 amino acids. The V and J ends lost 6 bases and 2 bases respectively, with 8 bases between them. CDR3 in DNA: TGTGCCAGCAGGGGACAAACTGGAAACACCATATATTTT. Amino acids: CASRGQTGNTIYF.

The CDR3 region is CASSRDSGIYEQYF. CDR3 coding DNA: TGCGCCAGCTCCCGGGACAGTGGAATTTACGAGCAGTACTTC. The chain carries TRBV5-1 and TRBJ2-7, with 7 bases aligning to TRBD1. Looked up from germline, CDR1 is SGHRS and CDR2 is YFSETQ. V lost 7 bases, J lost 4 bases, and 11 bases stayed unmatched. The CDR3 runs 14 residues.

This clone came up a few times. The chain employs TRBV11-2 and TRBJ1-1; 7 bases fit TRBD1. V dropped 0 bases and J dropped 6; count of bases not matched to a gene: 10. The CDR3 consists of 16 residues. The germline V gene has CDR1 SGHAT and CDR2 FQNNGV. In DNA form, the CDR3 reads TGTGCCAGCAGCTTAGATTTAGCAGGGGGGAAGTCTGAAGCTTTCTTT. The encoded protein is CASSLDLAGGKSEAFF.

The V and J genes are TRBV4-1 and TRBJ2-1, with TRBD2 matching over 9 bases. The CDR3 spans 18 residues. The germline CDR1 and CDR2 sequences are MGHRA and YSYEKL. V trimming: 0 bases; J trimming: 5 bases; junction bases outside the gene matches: 11. This CDR3 is CASSQERGVAGANNEQFF. Written as DNA, the CDR3 is TGCGCCAGCAGCCAAGAAAGGGGCGTAGCGGGGGCTAACAATGAGCAGTTCTTC.

V usage is TRBV2 and J usage is TRBJ2-5, with D possibly TRBD1 on 6 matching bases. The J call may not be correct, given that the DNA end is closer to TRBJ2-7. Germline assignment: CDR1 SNHLY and CDR2 FYNNEI. The CDR3 sequence is 16 residues long. The CDR3 DNA sequence: TGTGCCAGCAGTGCCGCCCCTTGGACAGACCCCTACGAGCAGTACTTC. Amino acid sequence: CASSAAPWTDPYEQYF.

The V gene is TRBV5-1, the J gene TRBJ2-1, with D maybe TRBD1 (5 bases). Per germline, CDR1 SGHRS and CDR2 YFSETQ. Between the trimmed V and J ends, which lost 1 base and 6 bases, there was a span of 14 bases. The CDR3 spans 15 residues. The DNA of the CDR3 is TGCGCCAGCAGCTTGTTGGCAGGGCAGGGCAATGAGCAGTTCTTC. Translating it yields CASSLLAGQGNEQFF.

The chain recombines TRBV6-5 with TRBJ1-1; unclear D gene. Per germline, CDR1 MNHEY and CDR2 SVGAGI. The germline V and J ends were trimmed by 3 bases and 12 bases, with 17 bases remaining between them. The CDR3 has 13 residues. CDR3: CASSYNVVAGSFF. For the CDR3, the DNA is TGTGCCAGCAGTTATAATGTGGTGGCAGGATCTTTCTTT.

This chain uses TRBV5-1 with TRBJ1-4; TRBD1 aligns across 8 bases. The CDR3 is 15 residues long. V lost 4 bases and J lost 6; bases outside the gene matches: 8. In germline, CDR1 is SGHRS, CDR2 YFSETQ. The CDR3 reads CASSLWTGRDEKLFF. The CDR3 DNA sequence: TGCGCCAGCAGCCTATGGACAGGGAGAGATGAAAAACTGTTTTTT.

V is TRBV30 and J is TRBJ2-5; TRBD1 might be the D (6 bases). The CDR3 is 15 amino acids. CDR1 is GTSNPN, CDR2 SVGIG, per germline (reference sequence). The germline V and J ends were trimmed by 1 base and 2 bases, with 14 bases remaining between them. CDR3 loop: CAWSAVGQPQETQYF. CDR3 coding DNA: TGTGCCTGGAGTGCCGTTGGACAGCCGCAAGAGACCCAGTACTTC.

This clone showed up just a few times. The chain is built from TRBV27 and TRBJ2-1, with 7 positions matching TRBD1. This CDR3 spans 16 amino acids. The germline CDR1 and CDR2 sequences are MNHEY and SMNVEV (reference sequence). V shed 6 bases and J 10 bases; nucleotides not matched to a gene: 18. This chain's CDR3 is CASSFSVGGPRMEQFF. The CDR3 DNA reads TGTGCCAGCAGCTTTTCCGTAGGGGGCCCACGTATGGAGCAGTTCTTC.